The 10 T cell receptor beta chains below come from one sample, sequenced in a study of blood T cell repertoires in COVID-19. Libraries were prepared by immunoSEQ multiplex PCR; TCRdb keeps only in-frame clonotypes and omits some of them. Among around 350,000 clones listed, around 87% were seen once. Sample: peripheral blood. Receptors were obtained from a human donor in a cohort sampled during active COVID-19.

V is TRBV2 and J is TRBJ1-4; D ambiguous. The CDR3 totals 12 residues. V was pared by 8 bases and J by 6 bases, with 10 bases between. CDR1 is SNHLY, CDR2 FYNNEI, per germline. This chain's CDR3 is CASSRDHEKLFF. In DNA form, the CDR3 reads TGTGCCAGCTCGCGGGATCATGAAAAACTGTTTTTT. Full variable domain (rest looked up from reference TRBV2 and TRBJ1-4): EPEVTQTPSHQVTQMGQEVILRCVPISNHLYFYWYRQILGQKVEFLVSFYNNEISEKSEIFDDQFSVERPDGSNFTLKIRSTKLEDSAMYFCASSRDHEKLFFGSGTQLSVL.

V usage is TRBV4-2 and J usage is TRBJ1-2; no clear D gene. The CDR3 has 13 amino acids. V was pared by 4 bases and J by 4 bases, with 10 bases between. Germline loops: CDR1 LGHNA, CDR2 YNFKEQ. CDR3: CASSRVEVYGYTF. In DNA form, the CDR3 reads TGTGCCAGCAGCCGTGTCGAGGTCTATGGCTACACCTTC.

This chain links TRBV29-1 with TRBJ1-1; TRBD1 aligns across 8 bases. Per germline, CDR1 SQVTM and CDR2 ANQGSEA. This CDR3 is built from 16 residues. J was trimmed by 7 bases and V by 2 bases; bases with no gene match: 15. CDR3 nucleotides: TGCAGCGTTGAATTTAGGTCGTCAGGGGGCGAGGATGAAGCTTTCTTT. The encoded protein is CSVEFRSSGGEDEAFF.

This clone occurred a few times. The genes are TRBV7-9 and TRBJ1-6, with a possible D match to TRBD1 (5 bases). Germline loops: CDR1 SEHNR, CDR2 FQNEAQ (reference sequence). The CDR3 contains 14 residues. V was pared by 4 bases and J by 6 bases, with 10 bases between. For the CDR3, the DNA is TGTGCCAGCAGCTCGACAGCCGGTAATTCACCCCTCCACTTT. Residues: CASSSTAGNSPLHF.

This chain's CDR3 is CASSLGPFQKLFF. Written as DNA, the CDR3 is TGTGCCAGCAGCCTGGGGCCTTTTCAAAAACTGTTTTTT. V usage is TRBV12-3 or TRBV12-4 and J usage is TRBJ1-4; a weak D match, TRBD1 (5 bases). This CDR3 region has 13 residues. V was cut by 6 bases and J by 9 bases, with 14 bases left in between.

About this clone: In the same sample, other DNA sequences code for this CDR3. CDR3 DNA: TGTGCCAGCAGCTTAACAGGGGGCAGGGATACGCAGTATTTT. This translates into CASSLTGGRDTQYF. This rearrangement joins TRBV7-3 to TRBJ2-3; 7 nucleotides agree with TRBD1. The J segment lost 6 bases and the V segment lost 0 bases, leaving 3 bases of the junction unmatched. Per germline, CDR1 SGHTA and CDR2 FQGTGA. The CDR3 contains 14 residues.

There are a few counts of this clone. DNA of the CDR3: TGTGCCAGCAGCTCGTTACAGGTTCCGGTGAACACTGAAGCTTTCTTT. Protein: CASSSLQVPVNTEAFF. The chain recombines TRBV5-6 with TRBJ1-1; tentatively, D is TRBD1 (5 bases). The germline V gene has CDR1 SGHDT and CDR2 YYEEEE. V was pared by 3 bases and J by 0 bases, with 15 bases between. The CDR3 is 16 residues long.

In its sample, this clone was seen once. The chain combines TRBV5-1 with TRBJ1-2; 7 bases fit TRBD1. The CDR3 loop spans 15 amino acids. Germline V lookup: CDR1 SGHRS, CDR2 YFSETQ. Germline trimming cut 0 bases from V and 8 bases from J; bases unmatched to any gene: 10. DNA of the CDR3: TGCGCCAGCAGCTTGGAACAGGGGCGTCTAGGCGGCTACACCTTC. Its translation: CASSLEQGRLGGYTF.

This chain joins TRBV19 and TRBJ2-3; tentatively, D is TRBD1 (5 bases). Germline V gives CDR1 LNHDA, CDR2 SQIVND (reference sequence). This CDR3 spans 15 amino acids. V shed 3 bases and J shed 2 bases, with 12 bases lying between them. The CDR3 DNA sequence: TGTGCCAGTAGTATGGACATGCCGAACACAGATACGCAGTATTTT. It codes for CASSMDMPNTDTQYF.

A remark on this clone: Other DNA sequences of this sample code for an identical CDR3. The rearrangement joins TRBV3-1 (or the pseudogene TRBV3-2) to TRBJ2-5, with 14 bases aligning to TRBD2. The CDR3 covers 16 residues. With 3 bases clipped from V and 5 bases from J, the junction kept 5 bases outside the gene matches. Germline V gene lookup returns CDR1 LGHDT and CDR2 YNNKEL (reference sequence). CDR3 residues: CASSQGTSGGGETQYF. CDR3 DNA: TGTGCCAGCAGCCAGGGGACTAGCGGGGGTGGGGAGACCCAGTACTTC.